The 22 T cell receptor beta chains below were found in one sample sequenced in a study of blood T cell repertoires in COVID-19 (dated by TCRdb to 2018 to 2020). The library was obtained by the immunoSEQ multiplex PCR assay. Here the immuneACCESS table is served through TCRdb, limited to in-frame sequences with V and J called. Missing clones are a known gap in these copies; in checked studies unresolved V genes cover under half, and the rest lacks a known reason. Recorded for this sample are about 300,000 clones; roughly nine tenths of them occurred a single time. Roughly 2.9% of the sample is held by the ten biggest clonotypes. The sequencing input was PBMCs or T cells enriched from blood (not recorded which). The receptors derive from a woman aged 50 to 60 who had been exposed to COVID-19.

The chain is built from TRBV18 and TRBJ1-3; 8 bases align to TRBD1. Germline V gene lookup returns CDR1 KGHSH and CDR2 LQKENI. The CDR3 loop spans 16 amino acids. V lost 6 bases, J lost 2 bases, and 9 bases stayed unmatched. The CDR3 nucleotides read TGTGCCAGCTCCCGCTCCGGGACAGGTGCTGGAAACACCATATATTTT. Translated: CASSRSGTGAGNTIYF.

The CDR3 region has the DNA TGTGCCAGCAGCTTAACGGGCGGGGCGAGAACCTACGAGCAGTACTTC. Translated: CASSLTGGARTYEQYF. This rearrangement joins TRBV7-2 to TRBJ2-7; perhaps TRBD2 as D (6 bases). Germline CDR1 reads SGHTA; CDR2 reads FQGNSA. The CDR3 extends over 16 amino acids. Trimming pared 2 bases from V and 2 bases from J, leaving 16 bases between.

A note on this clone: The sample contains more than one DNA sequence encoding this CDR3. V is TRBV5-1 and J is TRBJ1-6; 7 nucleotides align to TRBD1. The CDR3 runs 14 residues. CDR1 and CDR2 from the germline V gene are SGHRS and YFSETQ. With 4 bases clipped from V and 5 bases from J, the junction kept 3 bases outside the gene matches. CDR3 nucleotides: TGCGCCAGCAGCCTGGGACAGAATAATTCACCCCTCCACTTT. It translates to CASSLGQNNSPLHF. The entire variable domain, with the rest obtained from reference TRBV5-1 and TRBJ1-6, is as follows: KAGVTQTPRYLIKTRGQQVTLSCSPISGHRSVSWYQQTPGQGLQFLFEYFSETQRNKGNFPGRFSGRQFSNSRSEMNVSTLELGDSALYLCASSLGQNNSPLHFGNGTRLTVT.

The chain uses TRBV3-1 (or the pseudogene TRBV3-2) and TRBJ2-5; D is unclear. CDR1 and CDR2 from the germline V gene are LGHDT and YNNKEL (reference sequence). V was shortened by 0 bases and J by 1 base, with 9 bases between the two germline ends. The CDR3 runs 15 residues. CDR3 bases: TGTGCCAGCAGCCAAGATGGCAGTACCCAAGAGACCCAGTACTTC. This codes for CASSQDGSTQETQYF.

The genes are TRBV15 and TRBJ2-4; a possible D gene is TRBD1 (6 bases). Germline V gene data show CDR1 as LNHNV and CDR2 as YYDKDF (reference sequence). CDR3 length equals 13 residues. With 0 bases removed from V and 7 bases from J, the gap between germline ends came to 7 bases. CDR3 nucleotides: TGTGCCACCAGCAGAGAGCAGGGGAACATTCAGTACTTC. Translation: CATSREQGNIQYF.

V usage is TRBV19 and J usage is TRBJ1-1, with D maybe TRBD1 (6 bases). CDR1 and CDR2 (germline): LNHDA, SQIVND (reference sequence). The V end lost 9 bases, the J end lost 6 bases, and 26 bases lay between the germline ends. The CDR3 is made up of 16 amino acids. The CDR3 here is CASLDSPFPNKAEAFF. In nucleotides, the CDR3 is TGTGCCAGCCTGGACAGCCCCTTTCCGAATAAGGCTGAAGCTTTCTTT.

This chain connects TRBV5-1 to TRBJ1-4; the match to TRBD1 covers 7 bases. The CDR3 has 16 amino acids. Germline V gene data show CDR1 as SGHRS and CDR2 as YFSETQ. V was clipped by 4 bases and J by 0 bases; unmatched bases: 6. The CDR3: CASSGQVSTTNEKLFF. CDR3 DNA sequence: TGCGCCAGCAGCGGACAGGTATCGACAACTAATGAAAAACTGTTTTTT. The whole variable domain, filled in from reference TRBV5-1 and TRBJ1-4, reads KAGVTQTPRYLIKTRGQQVTLSCSPISGHRSVSWYQQTPGQGLQFLFEYFSETQRNKGNFPGRFSGRQFSNSRSEMNVSTLELGDSALYLCASSGQVSTTNEKLFFGSGTQLSVL.

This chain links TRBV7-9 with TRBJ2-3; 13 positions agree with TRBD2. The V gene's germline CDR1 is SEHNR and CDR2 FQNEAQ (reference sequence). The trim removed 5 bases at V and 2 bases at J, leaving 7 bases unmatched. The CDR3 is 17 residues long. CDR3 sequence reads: CASSTRLAGGYTDTQYF. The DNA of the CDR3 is TGTGCCAGCAGCACCAGACTAGCGGGGGGTTACACAGATACGCAGTATTTT. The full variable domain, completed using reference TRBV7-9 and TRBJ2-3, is DTGVSQNPRHKITKRGQNVTFRCDPISEHNRLYWYRQTLGQGPEFLTYFQNEAQLEKSRLLSDRFSAERPKGSFSTLEIQRTEQGDSAMYLCASSTRLAGGYTDTQYFGPGTRLTVL.

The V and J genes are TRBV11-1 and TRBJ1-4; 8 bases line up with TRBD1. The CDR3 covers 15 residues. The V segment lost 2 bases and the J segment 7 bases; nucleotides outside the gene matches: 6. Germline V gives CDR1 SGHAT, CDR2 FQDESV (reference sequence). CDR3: CASSLPGQDREKLFF. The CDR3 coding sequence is TGTGCCAGCAGCTTACCGGGACAGGATCGTGAAAAACTGTTTTTT.

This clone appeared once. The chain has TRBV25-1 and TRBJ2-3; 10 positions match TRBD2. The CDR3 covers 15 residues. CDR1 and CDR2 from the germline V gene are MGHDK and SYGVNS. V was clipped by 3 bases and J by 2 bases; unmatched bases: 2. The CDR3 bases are TGTGCCAGCAGTGATAGCGGGGGGATCACAGATACGCAGTATTTT. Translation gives CASSDSGGITDTQYF. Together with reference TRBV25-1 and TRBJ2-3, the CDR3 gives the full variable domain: EADIYQTPRYLVIGTGKKITLECSQTMGHDKMYWYQQDPGMELHLIHYSYGVNSTEKGDLSSESTVSRIRTEHFPLTLESARPSHTSQYLCASSDSGGITDTQYFGPGTRLTVL.

In nucleotides, the CDR3 is TGTGCCAGCAGCGCCTGGGGGGAGGGCAATCAGCCCCAGCATTTT. The encoded protein is CASSAWGEGNQPQHF. V gene TRBV5-6 combines with J gene TRBJ1-5, with D possibly being TRBD1 (5 bases). This CDR3 is 15 amino acids long. CDR1 and CDR2 (germline): SGHDT, YYEEEE. V lost 4 bases and J lost 2, with 13 bases in between.

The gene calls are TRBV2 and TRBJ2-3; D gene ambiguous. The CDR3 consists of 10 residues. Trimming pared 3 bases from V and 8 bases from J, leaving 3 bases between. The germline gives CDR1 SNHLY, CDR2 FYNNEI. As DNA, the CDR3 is TGTGCCAGCAGTGATAGTACGCAGTATTTT. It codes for CASSDSTQYF. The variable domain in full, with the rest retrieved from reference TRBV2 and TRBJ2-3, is EPEVTQTPSHQVTQMGQEVILRCVPISNHLYFYWYRQILGQKVEFLVSFYNNEISEKSEIFDDQFSVERPDGSNFTLKIRSTKLEDSAMYFCASSDSTQYFGPGTRLTVL.

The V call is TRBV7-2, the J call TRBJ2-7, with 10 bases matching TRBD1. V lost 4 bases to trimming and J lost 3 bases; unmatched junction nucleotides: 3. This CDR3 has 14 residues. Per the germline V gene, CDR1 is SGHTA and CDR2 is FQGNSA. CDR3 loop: CASSSGQGNYEQYF. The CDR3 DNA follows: TGTGCCAGCAGCTCGGGACAGGGGAACTACGAGCAGTACTTC.

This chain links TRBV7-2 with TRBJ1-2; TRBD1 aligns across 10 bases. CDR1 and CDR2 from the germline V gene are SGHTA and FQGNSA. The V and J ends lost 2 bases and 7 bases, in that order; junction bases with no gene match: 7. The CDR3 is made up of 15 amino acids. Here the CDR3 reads CASSLTLTGGSGYTF. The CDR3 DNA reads TGTGCCAGCAGCTTAACCTTGACAGGGGGCTCTGGCTACACCTTC.

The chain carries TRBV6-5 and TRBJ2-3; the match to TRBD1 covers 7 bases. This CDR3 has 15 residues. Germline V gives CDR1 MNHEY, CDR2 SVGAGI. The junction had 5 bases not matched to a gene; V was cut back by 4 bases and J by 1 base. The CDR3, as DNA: TGTGCCAGCAGTTCACAGGGGTATGGCACAGATACGCAGTATTTT. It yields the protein CASSSQGYGTDTQYF.

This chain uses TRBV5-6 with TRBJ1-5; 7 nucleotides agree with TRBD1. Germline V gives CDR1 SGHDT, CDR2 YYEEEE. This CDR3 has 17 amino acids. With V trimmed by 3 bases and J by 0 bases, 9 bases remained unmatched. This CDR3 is CASSSMGQIYSNQPQHF. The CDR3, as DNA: TGTGCCAGCAGCTCCATGGGACAGATATATAGCAATCAGCCCCAGCATTTT.

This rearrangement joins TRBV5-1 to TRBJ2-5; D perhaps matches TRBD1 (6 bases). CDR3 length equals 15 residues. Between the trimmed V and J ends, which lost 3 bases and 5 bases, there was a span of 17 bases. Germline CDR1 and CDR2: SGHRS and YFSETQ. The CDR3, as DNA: TGCGCCAGCAGCTCAATACAGGGTGCTGATGAGACCCAGTACTTC. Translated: CASSSIQGADETQYF.

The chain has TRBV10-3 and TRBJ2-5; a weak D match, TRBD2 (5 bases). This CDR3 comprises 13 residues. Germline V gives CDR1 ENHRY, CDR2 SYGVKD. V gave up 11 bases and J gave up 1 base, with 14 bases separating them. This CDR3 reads CAVGGGIQETQYF. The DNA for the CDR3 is TGTGCCGTCGGTGGAGGTATCCAAGAGACCCAGTACTTC.

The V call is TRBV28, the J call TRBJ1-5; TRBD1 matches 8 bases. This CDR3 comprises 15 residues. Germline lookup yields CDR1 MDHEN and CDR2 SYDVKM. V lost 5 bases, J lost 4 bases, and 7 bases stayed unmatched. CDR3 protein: CASSKPGQANQPQHF. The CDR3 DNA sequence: TGTGCCAGCAGTAAACCGGGACAGGCAAATCAGCCCCAGCATTTT.

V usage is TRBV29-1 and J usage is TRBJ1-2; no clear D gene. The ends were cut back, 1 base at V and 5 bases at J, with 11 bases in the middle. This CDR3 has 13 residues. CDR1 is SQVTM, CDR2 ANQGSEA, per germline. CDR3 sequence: CSVEVAGRYGYTF. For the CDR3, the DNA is TGCAGCGTTGAAGTGGCAGGCCGATATGGCTACACCTTC. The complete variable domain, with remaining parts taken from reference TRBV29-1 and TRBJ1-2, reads SAVISQKPSRDICQRGTSLTIQCQVDSQVTMMFWYRQQPGQSLTLIATANQGSEATYESGFVIDKFPISRPNLTFSTLTVSNMSPEDSSIYLCSVEVAGRYGYTFGSGTRLTVV.

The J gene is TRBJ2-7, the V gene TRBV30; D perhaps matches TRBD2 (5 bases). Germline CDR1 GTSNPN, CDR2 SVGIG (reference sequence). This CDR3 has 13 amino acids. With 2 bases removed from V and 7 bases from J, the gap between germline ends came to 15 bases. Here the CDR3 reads CAWSLTAGGEQYF. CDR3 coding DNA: TGTGCCTGGAGTCTCACCGCCGGCGGGGAGCAGTACTTC.

CDR3 residues: CSARQGGNQDTQYF. Here the CDR3 DNA reads TGCAGCGCCAGGCAAGGGGGTAATCAAGATACGCAGTATTTT. The chain joins TRBV29-1 to TRBJ2-3, with TRBD1 as a possible D gene (6 bases). Trimming left V 7 bases short and J 5 bases short, with 19 bases between. This CDR3 is built from 14 residues. Germline V gene sequence: CDR1 SQVTM, CDR2 ANQGSEA.